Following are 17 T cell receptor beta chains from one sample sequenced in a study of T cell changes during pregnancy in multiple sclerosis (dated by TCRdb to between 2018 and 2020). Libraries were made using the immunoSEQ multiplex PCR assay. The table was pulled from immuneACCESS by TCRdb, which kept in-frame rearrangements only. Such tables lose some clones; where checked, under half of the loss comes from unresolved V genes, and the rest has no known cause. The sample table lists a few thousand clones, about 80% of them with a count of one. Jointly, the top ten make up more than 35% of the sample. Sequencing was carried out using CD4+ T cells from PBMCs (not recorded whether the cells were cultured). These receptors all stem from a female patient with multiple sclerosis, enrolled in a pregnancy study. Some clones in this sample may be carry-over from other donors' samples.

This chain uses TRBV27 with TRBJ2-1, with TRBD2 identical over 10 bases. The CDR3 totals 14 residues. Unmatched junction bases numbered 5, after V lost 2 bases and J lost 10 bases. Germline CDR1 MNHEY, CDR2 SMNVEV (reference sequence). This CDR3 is CASSLLAGDPEQFF. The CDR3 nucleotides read TGTGCCAGCAGTTTACTAGCGGGAGATCCAGAGCAGTTCTTC.

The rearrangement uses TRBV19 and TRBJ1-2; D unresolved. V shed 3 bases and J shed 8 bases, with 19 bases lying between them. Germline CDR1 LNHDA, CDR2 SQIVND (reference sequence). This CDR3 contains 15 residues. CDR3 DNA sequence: TGTGCCAGTAGTATCCCCGACGGTCTTCTAGGAGGCTACACCTTC. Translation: CASSIPDGLLGGYTF. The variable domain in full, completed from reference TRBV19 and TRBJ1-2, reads DGGITQSPKYLFRKEGQNVTLSCEQNLNHDAMYWYRQDPGQGLRLIYYSQIVNDFQKGDIAEGYSVSREKKESFPLTVTSAQKNPTAFYLCASSIPDGLLGGYTFGSGTRLTVV.

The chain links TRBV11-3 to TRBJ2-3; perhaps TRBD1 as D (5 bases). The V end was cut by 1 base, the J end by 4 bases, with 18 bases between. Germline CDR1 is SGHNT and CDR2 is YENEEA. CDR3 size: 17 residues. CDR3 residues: CASSLGLRTKSSDTQYF. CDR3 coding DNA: TGTGCCAGCAGCTTAGGTTTACGGACAAAGTCGTCAGATACGCAGTATTTT.

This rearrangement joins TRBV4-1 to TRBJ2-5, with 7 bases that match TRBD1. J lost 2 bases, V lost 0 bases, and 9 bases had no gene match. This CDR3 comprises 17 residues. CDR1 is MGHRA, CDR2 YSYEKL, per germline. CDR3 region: CASSQETDRASQETQYF. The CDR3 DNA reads TGCGCCAGCAGCCAAGAAACCGACAGGGCCTCTCAAGAGACCCAGTACTTC.

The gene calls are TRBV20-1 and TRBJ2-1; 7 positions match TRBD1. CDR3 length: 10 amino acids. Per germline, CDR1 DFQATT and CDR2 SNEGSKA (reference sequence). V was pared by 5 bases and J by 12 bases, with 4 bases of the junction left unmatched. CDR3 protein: CSAWDSLQFF. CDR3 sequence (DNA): TGCAGTGCTTGGGACAGTTTGCAGTTCTTC.

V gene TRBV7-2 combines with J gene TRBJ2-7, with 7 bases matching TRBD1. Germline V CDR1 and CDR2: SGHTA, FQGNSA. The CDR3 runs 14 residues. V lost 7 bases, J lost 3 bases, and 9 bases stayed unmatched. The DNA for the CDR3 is TGTGCCAGCACCTGGTCCCGGGACAGCTACGAGCAGTACTTC. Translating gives CASTWSRDSYEQYF.

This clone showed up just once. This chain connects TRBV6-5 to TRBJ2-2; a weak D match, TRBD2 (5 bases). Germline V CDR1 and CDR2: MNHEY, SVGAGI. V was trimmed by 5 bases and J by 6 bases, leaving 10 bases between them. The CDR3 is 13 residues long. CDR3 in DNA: TGTGCCAGCAGTGAAGCGGAGGCCGGGGAGCTGTTTTTT. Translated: CASSEAEAGELFF.

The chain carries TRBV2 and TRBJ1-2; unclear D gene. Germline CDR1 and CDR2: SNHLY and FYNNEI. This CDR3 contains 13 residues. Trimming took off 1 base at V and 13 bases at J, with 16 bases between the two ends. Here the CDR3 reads CASSEGSQGGSTF. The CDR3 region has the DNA TGTGCCAGCAGTGAAGGATCGCAAGGCGGGTCCACCTTC.

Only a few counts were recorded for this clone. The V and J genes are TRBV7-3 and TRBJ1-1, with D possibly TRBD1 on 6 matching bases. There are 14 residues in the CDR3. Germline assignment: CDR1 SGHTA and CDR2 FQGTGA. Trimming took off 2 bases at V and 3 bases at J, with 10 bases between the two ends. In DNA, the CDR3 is TGTGCCAGCAGCTTATCGACAGGCTACACTGAAGCTTTCTTT. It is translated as CASSLSTGYTEAFF.

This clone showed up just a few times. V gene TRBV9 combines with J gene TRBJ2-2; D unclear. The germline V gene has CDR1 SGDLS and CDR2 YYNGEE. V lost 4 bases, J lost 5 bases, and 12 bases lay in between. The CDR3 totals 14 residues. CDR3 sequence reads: CASSPHGDTGELFF. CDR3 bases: TGTGCCAGCAGCCCCCATGGGGATACCGGGGAGCTGTTTTTT.

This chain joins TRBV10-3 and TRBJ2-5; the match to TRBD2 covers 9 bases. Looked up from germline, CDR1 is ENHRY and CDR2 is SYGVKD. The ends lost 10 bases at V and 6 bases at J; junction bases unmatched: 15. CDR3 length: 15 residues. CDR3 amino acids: CASEAGGASVKTQYF. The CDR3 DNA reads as TGTGCCAGCGAGGCGGGGGGGGCGAGTGTAAAGACCCAGTACTTC.

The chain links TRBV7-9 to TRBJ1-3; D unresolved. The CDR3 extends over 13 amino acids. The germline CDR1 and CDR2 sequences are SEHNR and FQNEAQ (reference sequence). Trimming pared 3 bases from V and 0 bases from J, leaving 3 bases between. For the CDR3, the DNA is TGTGCCAGCAGCTTCGTCTCTGGAAACACCATATATTTT. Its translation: CASSFVSGNTIYF.

The CDR3 spells CASSLDITATASEQYF. In nucleotides, the CDR3 is TGTGCCAGCAGCTTGGACATCACGGCCACGGCGTCCGAGCAGTACTTC. This chain joins TRBV5-4 and TRBJ2-7; no definite D call. The germline V and J ends were trimmed by 0 bases and 6 bases, with 19 bases remaining between them. The CDR3 contains 16 residues. Germline lookup yields CDR1 SGHNT and CDR2 YYREEE (reference sequence).

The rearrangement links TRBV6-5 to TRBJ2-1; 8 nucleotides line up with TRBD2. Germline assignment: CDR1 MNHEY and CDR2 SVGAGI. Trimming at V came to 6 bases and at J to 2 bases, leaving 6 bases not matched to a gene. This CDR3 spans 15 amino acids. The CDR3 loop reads CASRRTSGTYNEQFF. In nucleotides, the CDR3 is TGTGCCAGCAGACGAACTAGCGGAACCTACAATGAGCAGTTCTTC.

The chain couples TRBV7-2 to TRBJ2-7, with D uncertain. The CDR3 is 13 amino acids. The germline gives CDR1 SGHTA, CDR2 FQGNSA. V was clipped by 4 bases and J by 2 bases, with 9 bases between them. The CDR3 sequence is CASSSVFAYEQYF. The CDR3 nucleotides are TGTGCCAGCAGCTCCGTTTTTGCCTACGAGCAGTACTTC. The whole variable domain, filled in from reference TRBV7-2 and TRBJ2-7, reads GAGVSQSPSNKVTEKGKDVELRCDPISGHTALYWYRQSLGQGLEFLIYFQGNSAPDKSGLPSDRFSAERTGGSVSTLTIQRTQQEDSAVYLCASSSVFAYEQYFGPGTRLTVT.

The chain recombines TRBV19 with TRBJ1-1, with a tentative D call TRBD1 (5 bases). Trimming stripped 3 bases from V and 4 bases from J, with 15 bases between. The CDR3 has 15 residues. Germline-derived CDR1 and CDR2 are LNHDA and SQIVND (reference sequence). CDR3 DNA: TGTGCCAGTAGTATTTTGGGGGTAGTGGGCACTGAAGCTTTCTTT. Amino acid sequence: CASSILGVVGTEAFF. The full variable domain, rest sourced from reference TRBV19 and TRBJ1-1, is DGGITQSPKYLFRKEGQNVTLSCEQNLNHDAMYWYRQDPGQGLRLIYYSQIVNDFQKGDIAEGYSVSREKKESFPLTVTSAQKNPTAFYLCASSILGVVGTEAFFGQGTRLTVV.

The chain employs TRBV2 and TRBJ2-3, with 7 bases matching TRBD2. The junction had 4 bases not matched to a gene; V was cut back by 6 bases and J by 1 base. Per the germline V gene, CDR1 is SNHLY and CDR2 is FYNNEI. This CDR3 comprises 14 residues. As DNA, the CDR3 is TGTGCCAGCAGCTTCACTAGCGGCACAGATACGCAGTATTTT. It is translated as CASSFTSGTDTQYF. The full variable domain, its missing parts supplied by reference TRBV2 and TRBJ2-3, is EPEVTQTPSHQVTQMGQEVILRCVPISNHLYFYWYRQILGQKVEFLVSFYNNEISEKSEIFDDQFSVERPDGSNFTLKIRSTKLEDSAMYFCASSFTSGTDTQYFGPGTRLTVL.